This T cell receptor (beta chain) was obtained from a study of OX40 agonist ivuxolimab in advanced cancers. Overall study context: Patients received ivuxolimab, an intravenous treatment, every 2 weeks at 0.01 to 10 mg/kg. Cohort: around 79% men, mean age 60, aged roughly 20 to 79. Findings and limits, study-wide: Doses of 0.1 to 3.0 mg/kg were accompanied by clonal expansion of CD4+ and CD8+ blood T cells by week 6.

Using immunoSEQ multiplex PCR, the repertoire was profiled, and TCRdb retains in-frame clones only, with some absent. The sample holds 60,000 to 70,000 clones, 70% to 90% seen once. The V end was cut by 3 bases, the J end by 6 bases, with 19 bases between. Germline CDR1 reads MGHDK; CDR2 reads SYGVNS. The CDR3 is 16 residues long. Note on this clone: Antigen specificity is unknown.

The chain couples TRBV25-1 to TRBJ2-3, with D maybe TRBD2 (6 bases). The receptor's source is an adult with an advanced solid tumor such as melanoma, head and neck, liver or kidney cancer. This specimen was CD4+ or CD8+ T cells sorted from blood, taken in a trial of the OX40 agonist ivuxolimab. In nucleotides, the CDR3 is TGTGCCAGCAGTGAGGGGCAACGGGGGTTATACGATACGCAGTATTTT. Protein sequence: CASSEGQRGLYDTQYF.